Listed here are 17 T cell receptor beta chains from one sample, sequenced in a study of human versus mouse CDR3 diversity and MHC coevolution (dated by TCRdb to the late 2010s). Library preparation was by the immunoSEQ multiplex PCR assay. Here the immuneACCESS table is served through TCRdb, limited to in-frame sequences with V and J called. Missing clones are a known gap in these copies; in checked studies unresolved V genes cover under half, and the rest lacks a known reason. Present in this sample are about 83,000 clones, roughly 92% of which were seen just once. The top ten clones comprise around 0.15% of the sample. The material sequenced was naive CD4+ T cells from blood. The intended sense of this specimen's cell subset or site label: CD45RO-negative CD62L-positive naive CD4 T cells. The receptor source for this set is a person aged 25 to 75 in good health.

V usage is TRBV6-1 and J usage is TRBJ2-7; the D is unclear. Germline lookup yields CDR1 MNHNS and CDR2 SASEGT. Between the trimmed V and J ends, which lost 4 bases and 0 bases, there was a span of 13 bases. The CDR3 runs 15 residues. Here the CDR3 DNA reads TGTGCCAGCAGTGGAGAAAGTCGGAGCTCCTACGAGCAGTACTTC. It specifies CASSGESRSSYEQYF.

J is TRBJ2-7 and V is TRBV28, with 8 bases aligning to TRBD1. After removal of 8 bases from V and 3 bases from J, the junction contained 3 bases not matched to a gene. The CDR3 has 12 residues. Per germline, CDR1 MDHEN and CDR2 SYDVKM. CDR3 protein: CASFDRGYEQYF. The CDR3 DNA reads as TGTGCCAGCTTTGACAGGGGCTACGAGCAGTACTTC.

CDR3 coding DNA: TGTGCCAGCTCACCACCCAGCTCCTACGAGCAGTACTTC. Translation: CASSPPSSYEQYF. The rearrangement links TRBV18 to TRBJ2-7; D is uncertain. CDR1 is KGHSH and CDR2 is LQKENI in the germline V gene. The CDR3 has 13 residues. V was cut by 0 bases and J by 0 bases, with 3 bases left in between.

The V and J genes are TRBV5-4 and TRBJ2-5, with D perhaps TRBD1 (7 bases). The end of the DNA fits TRBJ2-7 better, so the J call may be wrong. Germline V gene data show CDR1 as SGHNT and CDR2 as YYREEE (reference sequence). The CDR3 consists of 16 residues. CDR3 residues: CASSPAGSGGGLEQYF. CDR3 nucleotide sequence: TGTGCCAGCAGCCCGGCCGGGAGCGGAGGGGGCCTCGAGCAGTACTTC.

The count of this clone is one. The CDR3 bases are TGTGCCAGCAGGACGGGAGCCTACGAGCAGTACTTC. This codes for CASRTGAYEQYF. V usage is TRBV6-6 and J usage is TRBJ2-7, with a weak D call TRBD2 (6 bases). Trimming took off 6 bases at V and 2 bases at J, with 8 bases between the two ends. CDR3 length equals 12 residues. The V gene's germline CDR1 is MNHNY and CDR2 SVGAGI (reference sequence).

The CDR3 DNA sequence: TGTGCCAGCAGCTTGGGGACAGGGGTGGAAAAACTGTTTTTT. Amino acid sequence: CASSLGTGVEKLFF. The chain combines TRBV7-8 with TRBJ1-4; 10 bases align to TRBD1. The junction had 3 bases not matched to a gene; V was cut back by 3 bases and J by 8 bases. The CDR3 spans 14 residues. CDR1 and CDR2 (germline): SGHVS, FQNEAQ.

The chain carries TRBV19 and TRBJ2-5, with 7 bases fitting TRBD1. TRBJ2-7 matches the DNA end more closely, so the J call is doubtful. Germline lookup yields CDR1 LNHDA and CDR2 SQIVND (reference sequence). The CDR3 length is 13 residues. In DNA form, the CDR3 reads TGTGCCAGTAGTTCGGGACAGTTTGGCGAGCAGTACTTC. It encodes CASSSGQFGEQYF.

The chain carries TRBV28 and TRBJ1-1; D is ambiguous. Germline V gene sequence: CDR1 MDHEN, CDR2 SYDVKM. V dropped 3 bases and J dropped 5 bases, with 7 bases sitting between them. CDR3 size: 12 residues. The CDR3 region has the DNA TGTGCCAGCAGTTTGCCTGAGACTGAAGCTTTCTTT. It is translated as CASSLPETEAFF. The full variable domain, in which reference TRBV28 and TRBJ1-1 provide the parts outside the CDR3, is DVKVTQSSRYLVKRTGEKVFLECVQDMDHENMFWYRQDPGLGLRLIYFSYDVKMKEKGDIPEGYSVSREKKERFSLILESASTNQTSMYLCASSLPETEAFFGQGTRLTVV.

This chain uses TRBV7-2 with TRBJ1-5, with 9 bases matching TRBD1. CDR1 is SGHTA and CDR2 is FQGNSA in the germline V gene. Losses at the gene ends were 4 bases for V and 4 bases for J; bases not matched to a gene: 5. This CDR3 is 15 amino acids long. The CDR3 coding sequence is TGTGCCAGCAGCTCCGAGACAGGGGGAAATCAGCCCCAGCATTTT. Translated: CASSSETGGNQPQHF. The full variable domain, its missing parts supplied by reference TRBV7-2 and TRBJ1-5, is GAGVSQSPSNKVTEKGKDVELRCDPISGHTALYWYRQSLGQGLEFLIYFQGNSAPDKSGLPSDRFSAERTGGSVSTLTIQRTQQEDSAVYLCASSSETGGNQPQHFGDGTRLSIL.

This sequence joins TRBV18 and TRBJ1-4, with D possibly being TRBD1 (6 bases). Germline values: CDR1 KGHSH, CDR2 LQKENI. Trimming removed 3 bases at V and 4 bases at J, with 15 bases between. The CDR3 is 16 residues long. The CDR3 sequence: CASSPYTGQINEKLFF. The CDR3 DNA is TGTGCCAGCTCACCGTATACAGGACAGATTAATGAAAAACTGTTTTTT.

V usage is TRBV4-1 and J usage is TRBJ2-5, with 8 bases matching TRBD1. This CDR3 has 21 residues. Losses at the gene ends were 0 bases for V and 5 bases for J; bases not matched to a gene: 23. Germline V lookup: CDR1 MGHRA, CDR2 YSYEKL. Written as DNA, the CDR3 is TGCGCCAGCAGCCAAGAGGGGAATAACCGACAGGGGATACATGAGGAGGAGACCCAGTACTTC. Translation: CASSQEGNNRQGIHEEETQYF.

The V and J genes are TRBV6-5 and TRBJ2-5, with 16 bases that match TRBD2. The CDR3 covers 15 residues. J was trimmed by 2 bases and V by 11 bases; bases with no gene match: 5. Germline V lookup: CDR1 MNHEY, CDR2 SVGAGI. The CDR3 reads CASGLAGGPQETQYF. Here the CDR3 DNA reads TGTGCCTCGGGACTAGCGGGAGGGCCGCAAGAGACCCAGTACTTC.

This clone was seen more than once but under ten times. The chain has TRBV2 and TRBJ2-1, with 14 bases fitting TRBD2. Germline CDR1 SNHLY, CDR2 FYNNEI. The CDR3 totals 14 residues. J lost 6 bases, V lost 6 bases, and 1 base had no gene match. Here the CDR3 DNA reads TGTGCCAGCAGCGGGACTAGCGGGAGCAATGAGCAGTTCTTC. As protein: CASSGTSGSNEQFF.

This clone showed up just once. The rearrangement links TRBV30 to TRBJ1-6; 8 nucleotides line up with TRBD1. The length of the CDR3 is 15 residues. V lost 7 bases and J lost 6; bases outside the gene matches: 11. The germline CDR1 and CDR2 sequences are GTSNPN and SVGIG (reference sequence). CDR3 nucleotide sequence: TGTGCCTTAATGCCTGGGACAGGCCTTAATTCACCCCTCCACTTT. Amino acid sequence: CALMPGTGLNSPLHF.

The chain uses TRBV20-1 and TRBJ1-2, with 7 bases that match TRBD1. V shed 5 bases and J 4 bases; nucleotides not matched to a gene: 1. This CDR3 spans 11 amino acids. Germline CDR1 reads DFQATT; CDR2 reads SNEGSKA (reference sequence). CDR3 DNA sequence: TGCAGTGCTTGGACAGGCTATGGCTACACCTTC. This sequence encodes CSAWTGYGYTF.

In its sample, this clone was seen once. The chain joins TRBV6-5 to TRBJ2-7; 7 bases align to TRBD1. CDR1 and CDR2 from the germline V gene are MNHEY and SVGAGI. V lost 6 bases, J lost 2 bases, and 7 bases stayed unmatched. The CDR3 totals 14 residues. CDR3 nucleotide sequence: TGTGCCAGCAGCAGAACCGGACAGGCCTACGAGCAGTACTTC. This sequence encodes CASSRTGQAYEQYF.

The chain joins TRBV7-2 to TRBJ2-5, with TRBD1 identical over 8 bases. Trimming removed 2 bases from V and 5 bases from J; junction bases left unmatched: 4. Germline-derived CDR1 and CDR2 are SGHTA and FQGNSA. CDR3 length equals 14 residues. CDR3 sequence (DNA): TGTGCCAGCAGCTTACAGGGGGCAGGGGAGACCCAGTACTTC. This sequence encodes CASSLQGAGETQYF.